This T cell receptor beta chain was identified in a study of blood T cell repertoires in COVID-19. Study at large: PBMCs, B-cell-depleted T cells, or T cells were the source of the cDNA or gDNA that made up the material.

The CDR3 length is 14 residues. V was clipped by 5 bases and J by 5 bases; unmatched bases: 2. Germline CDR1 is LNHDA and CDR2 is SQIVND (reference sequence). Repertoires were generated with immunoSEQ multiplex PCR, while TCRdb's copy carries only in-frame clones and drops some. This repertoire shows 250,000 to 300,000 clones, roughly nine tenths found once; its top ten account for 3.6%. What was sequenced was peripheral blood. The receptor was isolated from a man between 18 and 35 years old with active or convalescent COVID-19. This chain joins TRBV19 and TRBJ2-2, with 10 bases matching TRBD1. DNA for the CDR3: TGTGCCAGTAGTGCGGACAGGGGGACCGGGGAGCTGTTTTTT. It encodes CASSADRGTGELFF.